This note documents a single TCR beta chain sequence. This clonotype has more than one count but fewer than ten. No antigen is known for it. Base-call qualities are not available, and no considerably larger clone is one nucleotide away. Its CDR3 holds 14 amino acids, cysteine through phenylalanine. Only the CDR3 region is kept as DNA, spanning 42 bases read in frame from base 1. V was cut back by 3 bases and J by 1 base, leaving a gap of 7 bases between them. CDR1 and CDR2 are read off the germline V gene as LGHNA and YNFKEQ. Library generation was performed with 5' RACE. The data were produced on an Illumina HiSeq 2000. A universal primer binding site was introduced by template switching, and a unique molecular identifier was present in the final cDNA, enabling accurate counting of TCR cDNA molecules. First-strand cDNA for TCR alpha and beta chains was synthesized from specific primers in the conserved constant-segment region. Each cDNA library was double barcoded, with a SMART-Mk sample barcode plus Illumina barcodes, to control for contamination. TruSeq adapter sequences, together with Illumina sample barcodes, were added in two successive PCR steps. The Illumina HiSeq platform was used with custom primers to sequence TCR alpha and beta cDNA libraries. As for the authors' bioinformatics: Raw reads were processed with MiGEC to extract unique molecular identifiers, and MiXCR was used to determine CDR3 positions. For each individual, recombination models were inferred using an EM algorithm with the repgenHMM and IGoR tools. Shared clonotype analysis was performed with the tcR package in R, normalizing sharing by the product of cloneset sizes. To study raw recombination without the effects of thymic and clonal selection, out-of-frame nonproductive sequences were analyzed. The raw public data were reprocessed by TCRdb itself: fastp quality trimming at Q25, MiXCR clonotype calling, in-frame beta chains only. Every entry covers one CDR3 protein and lists the most common genes and DNA from its rows. TCRdb's processing, not the authors', yielded these V and J calls. The sample table records 300,000 to 400,000 distinct CDR3 sequences; 9% to 15% of these occur just once. The ten largest account for approximately 7.9% of the sample.

Only healthy Caucasian donors were included. The twin cohort consisted of three pairs of female monozygotic twins, all aged about 18 to 29 years. CD4+ and CD8+ T cell populations were isolated with positive isolation kits from Invitrogen. The entry originates in a study of identical twins (dated by TCRdb to 2015 to 2016). About the study as a whole: To test whether fetal clonotypes persist, this study deep-sequenced TCR alpha and beta repertoires from monozygotic twins, from unrelated adults of various ages, and from cord blood. To rule out contamination, the twin experiments were replicated at different times with different library preparation protocols. Results and caveats for the whole study, not just this receptor: Because the same donors could not be followed over many years, the conclusions depended on cross-sectional statistical analysis. Compared with coincidental sharing between unrelated individuals, out-of-frame TCR alpha sequences shared between twins showed an excess of sequences with low generation probability. Invariant T cells such as MAIT and iNKT could partly confound zero-insertion analyses, although diverse VJ usage argued against such confounding for most clonotypes. In monozygotic twins, out-of-frame TCR alpha sharing was systematically underestimated by recombination models, although the models agreed with sharing between unrelated individuals. Fewer insertions were carried by abundant cord blood beta clonotypes; a weaker similar trend was observed in young adult naive repertoires, while no such trend was observed in memory repertoires. In beta out-of-frame sequences, excess twin sharing was weaker, because having fewer shared sequences lowered the signal-to-noise ratio.

These same data were also listed under a study on yellow fever vaccine responses in identical twins. The second study reports: The T cell response to vaccination in identical twins was reported by the authors to appear partly convergent and partly personalized. Focusing on identical twins, the study followed the T cell clones that responded to the vaccine, and did so with precision.

The source of this sequence is a woman aged 18-30 years in good health. Recombination joined TRBV4-2 with TRBJ2-1; the D segment cannot be called with confidence. Sequencing was carried out using CD8+ T cells sorted from blood. The CDR3 region: CASSHPESYNEQFF. The DNA is TGTGCCAGCAGCCATCCTGAGTCCTACAATGAGCAGTTCTTC.